This T cell receptor (beta chain) was recorded in a study of T cell clonotyping in hematopoietic cell transplantation. Germline V gene data show CDR1 as SQVTM and CDR2 as ANQGSEA. V lost 7 bases and J lost 3, with 16 bases in between. The CDR3 runs 13 residues. Only in-frame clones appear in the TCRdb table, and some are missing; sequencing was by immunoSEQ multiplex PCR. Of approximately 70,000 clones detected, 85% to 95% appear once; the ten largest clones hold under 2%. Study observations and caveats: After transplant, recipient diversity fell while pathologically expanded clonotypes grew through day 180. At the given depth, recipient repertoires were over 95% de novo clonotypes. Higher Inverse Simpson Index values in graft donor and pretransplant recipient predicted broader posttransplant TCR diversity.

As regards this clone: Its target is not known.

Material for sequencing was peripheral blood mononuclear cells. The rearrangement joins TRBV29-1 to TRBJ2-7, with D possibly called TRBD1 or TRBD2 (6 bases each). This TCR was recovered from a man aged 50-59 years in good health. Some clones in this sample may be carry-over from other donors' samples. CDR3 nucleotides: TGCAGCGCCTCCTCGGGGGCCCTCTACGAGCAGTACTTC. Amino acid sequence: CSASSGALYEQYF.